This T cell receptor beta chain was captured in a study of beta chain features in type 1 diabetes. The collection from each donor was one heparinised blood draw averaging roughly 110 mL. Sorted CD4+ subsets: naive, central memory, regulatory, stem cell-like memory (CD45RO/CCR7/CD25/CD127/CD95/CD27 panel). Purity (above 98%) was reached by all sorted populations. Since all of the isolated RNA was reverse transcribed, expressed TCRB transcripts were what got sequenced. Approximately 4 million reads on average were seen across naive, central memory and regulatory T cell samples. TCRdb's copy holds only in-frame clones and misses some; the assay was immunoSEQ multiplex PCR. The repertoire consists of a few hundred thousand clones, with about 23% occurring once and the leading ten covering around 0.013%. This clone has more than one count but fewer than ten. Antigen: not known. The CDR3 runs 16 residues. V gave up 4 bases and J gave up 5 bases; unmatched junction bases: 12.

Study outcomes and limitations: Type 1 diabetes patients had moderately but significantly shorter TCRB CDR3s in all four CD4+ subsets.

The V call is TRBV23-1, the J call TRBJ2-7; 9 bases align to TRBD2. TRBV23-1 is an ORF, with its function uncertain. Sequencing used naive CD4+ T cells from blood. This receptor was taken from a woman in her twenties or thirties with type 1 diabetes. CDR3 protein: CASSPPSGKGIDEQYF. In DNA form, the CDR3 reads TGCGCCAGCAGTCCTCCTAGCGGGAAAGGTATCGACGAGCAGTACTTC.